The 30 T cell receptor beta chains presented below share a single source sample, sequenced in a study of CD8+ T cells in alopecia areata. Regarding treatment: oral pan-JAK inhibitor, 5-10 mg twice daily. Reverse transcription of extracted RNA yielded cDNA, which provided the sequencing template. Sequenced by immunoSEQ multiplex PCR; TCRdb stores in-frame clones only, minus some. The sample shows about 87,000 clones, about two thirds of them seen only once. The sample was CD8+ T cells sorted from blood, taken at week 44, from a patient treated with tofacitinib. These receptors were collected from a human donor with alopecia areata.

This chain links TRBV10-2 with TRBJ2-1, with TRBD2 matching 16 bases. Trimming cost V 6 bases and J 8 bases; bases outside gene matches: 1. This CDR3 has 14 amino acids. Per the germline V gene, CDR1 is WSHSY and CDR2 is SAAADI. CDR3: CASSGTSGGDEQFF. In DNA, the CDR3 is TGCGCCAGCAGCGGGACTAGCGGGGGGGATGAGCAGTTCTTC.

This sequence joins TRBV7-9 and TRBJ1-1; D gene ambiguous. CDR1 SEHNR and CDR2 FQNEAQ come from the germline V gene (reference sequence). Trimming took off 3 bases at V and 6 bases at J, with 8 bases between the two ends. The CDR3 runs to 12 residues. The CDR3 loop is CASSLVRPEAFF. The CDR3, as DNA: TGTGCCAGCAGCTTGGTGCGGCCTGAAGCTTTCTTT.

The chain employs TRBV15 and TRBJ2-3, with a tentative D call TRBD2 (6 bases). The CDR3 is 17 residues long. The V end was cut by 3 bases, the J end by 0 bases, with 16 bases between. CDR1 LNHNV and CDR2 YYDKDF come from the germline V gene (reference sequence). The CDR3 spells CATSSLPRTTSTDTQYF. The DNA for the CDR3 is TGTGCCACCAGCAGCCTCCCCCGGACTACAAGCACAGATACGCAGTATTTT.

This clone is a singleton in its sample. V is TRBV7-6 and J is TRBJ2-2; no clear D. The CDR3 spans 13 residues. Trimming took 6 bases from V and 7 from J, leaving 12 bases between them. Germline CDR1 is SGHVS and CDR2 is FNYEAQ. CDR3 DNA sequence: TGTGCCAGCAGTCCTAACCCTAGCGGGGAGCTGTTTTTT. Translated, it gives CASSPNPSGELFF.

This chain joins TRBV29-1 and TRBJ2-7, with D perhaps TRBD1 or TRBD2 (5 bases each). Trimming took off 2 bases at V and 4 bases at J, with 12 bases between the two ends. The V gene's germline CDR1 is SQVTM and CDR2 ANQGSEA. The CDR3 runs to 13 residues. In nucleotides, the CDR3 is TGCAGCGTTGAAAAAGGGACGGAGTACGAGCAGTACTTC. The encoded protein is CSVEKGTEYEQYF.

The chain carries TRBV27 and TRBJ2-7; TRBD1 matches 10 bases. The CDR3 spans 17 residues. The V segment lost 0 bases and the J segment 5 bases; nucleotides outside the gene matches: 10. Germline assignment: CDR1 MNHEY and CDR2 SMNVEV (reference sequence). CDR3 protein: CASSLSMGDRGPHEQYF. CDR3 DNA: TGTGCCAGCAGTTTATCGATGGGGGACAGGGGACCCCACGAGCAGTACTTC.

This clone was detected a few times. CDR3 bases: TGTGCCAGCAGCTTAGAAGGGGACAGGGCCACAGATACGCAGTATTTT. Translated: CASSLEGDRATDTQYF. The chain has TRBV7-9 and TRBJ2-3, with 9 bases aligning to TRBD1. Germline lookup yields CDR1 SEHNR and CDR2 FQNEAQ (reference sequence). The CDR3 has 16 residues. Unmatched junction bases numbered 4, after V lost 1 base and J lost 2 bases. Full variable domain (rest looked up from reference TRBV7-9 and TRBJ2-3): DTGVSQNPRHKITKRGQNVTFRCDPISEHNRLYWYRQTLGQGPEFLTYFQNEAQLEKSRLLSDRFSAERPKGSFSTLEIQRTEQGDSAMYLCASSLEGDRATDTQYFGPGTRLTVL.

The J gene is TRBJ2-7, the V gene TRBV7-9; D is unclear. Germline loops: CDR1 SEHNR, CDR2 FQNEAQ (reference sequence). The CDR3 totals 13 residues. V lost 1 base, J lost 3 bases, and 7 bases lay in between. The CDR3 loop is CASSLDSFYEQYF. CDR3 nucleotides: TGTGCCAGCAGCTTAGACAGCTTCTACGAGCAGTACTTC.

CDR3 DNA: TGCGCCAGCAGCTCAAGCGGGACAGAGGATGGCTACACCTTC. It encodes CASSSSGTEDGYTF. The J gene is TRBJ1-2, the V gene TRBV5-1; 7 nucleotides match TRBD1. The germline CDR1 and CDR2 sequences are SGHRS and YFSETQ. This CDR3 is 14 amino acids long. V shed 3 bases and J 6 bases; nucleotides not matched to a gene: 8.

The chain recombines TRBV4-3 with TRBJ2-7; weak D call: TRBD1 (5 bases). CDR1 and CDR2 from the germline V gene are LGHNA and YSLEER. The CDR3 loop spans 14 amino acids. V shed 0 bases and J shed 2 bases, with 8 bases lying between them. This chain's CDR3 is CASSQDAGTYEQYF. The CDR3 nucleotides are TGCGCCAGCAGCCAAGATGCAGGGACCTACGAGCAGTACTTC.

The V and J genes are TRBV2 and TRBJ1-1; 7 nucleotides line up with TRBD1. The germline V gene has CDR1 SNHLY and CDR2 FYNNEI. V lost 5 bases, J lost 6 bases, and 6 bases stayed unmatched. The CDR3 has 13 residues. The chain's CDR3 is CASSWDSPPEAFF. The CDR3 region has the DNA TGTGCCAGCAGTTGGGACAGTCCGCCTGAAGCTTTCTTT.

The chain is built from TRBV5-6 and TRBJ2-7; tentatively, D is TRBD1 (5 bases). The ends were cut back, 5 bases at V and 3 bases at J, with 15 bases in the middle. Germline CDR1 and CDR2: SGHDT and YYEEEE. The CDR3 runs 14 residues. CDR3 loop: CASRLKGRFYEQYF. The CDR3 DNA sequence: TGTGCCAGCAGATTGAAGGGGCGTTTCTACGAGCAGTACTTC.

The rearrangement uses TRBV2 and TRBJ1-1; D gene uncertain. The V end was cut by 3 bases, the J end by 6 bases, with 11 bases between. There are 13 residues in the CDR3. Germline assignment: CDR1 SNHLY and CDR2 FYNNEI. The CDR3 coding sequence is TGTGCCAGCAGTGATCGCGGTGGGGCTGAAGCTTTCTTT. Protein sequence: CASSDRGGAEAFF. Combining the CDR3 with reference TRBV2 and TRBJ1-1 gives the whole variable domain EPEVTQTPSHQVTQMGQEVILRCVPISNHLYFYWYRQILGQKVEFLVSFYNNEISEKSEIFDDQFSVERPDGSNFTLKIRSTKLEDSAMYFCASSDRGGAEAFFGQGTRLTVV.

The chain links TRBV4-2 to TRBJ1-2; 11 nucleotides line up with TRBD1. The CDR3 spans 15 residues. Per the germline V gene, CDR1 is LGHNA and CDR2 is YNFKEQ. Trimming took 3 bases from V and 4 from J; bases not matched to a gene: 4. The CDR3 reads CASSQEGTGGYGYTF. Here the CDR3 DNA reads TGTGCCAGCAGCCAGGAAGGGACAGGGGGCTATGGCTACACCTTC.

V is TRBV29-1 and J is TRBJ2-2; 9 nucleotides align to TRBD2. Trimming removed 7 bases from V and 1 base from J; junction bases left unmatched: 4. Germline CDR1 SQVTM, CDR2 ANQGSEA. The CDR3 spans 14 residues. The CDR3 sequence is CSGGGGLNTGELFF. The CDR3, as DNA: TGCAGCGGCGGGGGGGGTTTGAACACCGGGGAGCTGTTTTTT.

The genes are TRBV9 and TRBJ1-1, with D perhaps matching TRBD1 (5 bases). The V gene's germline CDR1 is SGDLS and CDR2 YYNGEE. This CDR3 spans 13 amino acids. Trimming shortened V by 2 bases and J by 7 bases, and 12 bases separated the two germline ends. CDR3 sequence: CASSVRDRLEAFF. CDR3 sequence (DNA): TGTGCCAGCAGCGTCAGGGACCGCCTTGAAGCTTTCTTT.

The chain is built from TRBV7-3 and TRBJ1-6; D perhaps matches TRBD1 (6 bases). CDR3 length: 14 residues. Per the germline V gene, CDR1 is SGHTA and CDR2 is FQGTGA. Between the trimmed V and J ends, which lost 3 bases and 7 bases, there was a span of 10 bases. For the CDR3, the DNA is TGTGCCAGCAGCTTGACAGGTTACAATTCACCCCTCCACTTT. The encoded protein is CASSLTGYNSPLHF.

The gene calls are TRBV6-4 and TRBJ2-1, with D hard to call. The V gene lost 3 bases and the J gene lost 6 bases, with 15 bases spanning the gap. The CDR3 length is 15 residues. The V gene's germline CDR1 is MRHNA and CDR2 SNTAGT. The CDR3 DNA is TGTGCCAGCAGTGAGAGGCTAGTTACCGTCAATGAGCAGTTCTTC. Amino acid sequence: CASSERLVTVNEQFF.

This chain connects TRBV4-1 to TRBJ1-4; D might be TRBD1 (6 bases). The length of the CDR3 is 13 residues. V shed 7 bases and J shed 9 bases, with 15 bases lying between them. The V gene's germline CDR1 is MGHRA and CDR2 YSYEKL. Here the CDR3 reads CASTTGGAQKLFF. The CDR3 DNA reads TGCGCCAGCACCACCGGGGGCGCTCAAAAACTGTTTTTT.

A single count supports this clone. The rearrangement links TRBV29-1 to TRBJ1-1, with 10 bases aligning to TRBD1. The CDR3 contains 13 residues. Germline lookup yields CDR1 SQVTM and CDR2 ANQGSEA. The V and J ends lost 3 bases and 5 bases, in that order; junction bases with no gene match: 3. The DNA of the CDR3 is TGCAGCGTTGACGGGACAGGGGATACTGAAGCTTTCTTT. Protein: CSVDGTGDTEAFF.

CDR3 region: CASTGGESYEQYF. In nucleotides, the CDR3 is TGTGCCAGCACGGGGGGGGAATCCTACGAGCAGTACTTC. This rearrangement joins TRBV2 to TRBJ2-7; TRBD2 aligns across 8 bases. V was pared by 7 bases and J by 1 base, with 3 bases of the junction left unmatched. The CDR3 is 13 amino acids. CDR1 and CDR2 (germline): SNHLY, FYNNEI. The full variable domain, completed using reference TRBV2 and TRBJ2-7, is EPEVTQTPSHQVTQMGQEVILRCVPISNHLYFYWYRQILGQKVEFLVSFYNNEISEKSEIFDDQFSVERPDGSNFTLKIRSTKLEDSAMYFCASTGGESYEQYFGPGTRLTVT.

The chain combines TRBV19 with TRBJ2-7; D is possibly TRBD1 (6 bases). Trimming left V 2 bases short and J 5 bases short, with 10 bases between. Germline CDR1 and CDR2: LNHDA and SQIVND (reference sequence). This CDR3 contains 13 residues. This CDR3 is CASSIYPGDEQYF. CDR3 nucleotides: TGTGCCAGTAGTATATACCCAGGGGACGAGCAGTACTTC.

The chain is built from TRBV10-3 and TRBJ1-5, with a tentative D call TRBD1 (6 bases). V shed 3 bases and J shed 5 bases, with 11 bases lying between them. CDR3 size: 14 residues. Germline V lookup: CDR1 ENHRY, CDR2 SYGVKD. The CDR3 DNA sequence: TGTGCCATCAGTGATGGACAGAGTTATCAGCCCCAGCATTTT. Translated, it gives CAISDGQSYQPQHF.

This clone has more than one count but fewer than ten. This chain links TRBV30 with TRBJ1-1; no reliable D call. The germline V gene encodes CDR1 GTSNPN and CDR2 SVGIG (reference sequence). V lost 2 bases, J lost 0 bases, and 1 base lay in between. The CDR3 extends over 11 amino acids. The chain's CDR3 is CAWSMNTEAFF. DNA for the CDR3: TGTGCCTGGAGTATGAACACTGAAGCTTTCTTT.

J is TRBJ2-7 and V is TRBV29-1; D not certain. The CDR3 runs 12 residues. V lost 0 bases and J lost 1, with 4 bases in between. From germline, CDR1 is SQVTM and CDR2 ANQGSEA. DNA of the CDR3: TGCAGCGTTGAAGATCCTTCCTACGAGCAGTACTTC. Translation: CSVEDPSYEQYF.

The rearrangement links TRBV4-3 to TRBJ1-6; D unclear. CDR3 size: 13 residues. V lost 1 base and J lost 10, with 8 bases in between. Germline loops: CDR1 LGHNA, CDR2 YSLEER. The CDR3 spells CASSQAKSSPLHF. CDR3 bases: TGCGCCAGCAGCCAAGCCAAGTCCTCACCCCTCCACTTT.

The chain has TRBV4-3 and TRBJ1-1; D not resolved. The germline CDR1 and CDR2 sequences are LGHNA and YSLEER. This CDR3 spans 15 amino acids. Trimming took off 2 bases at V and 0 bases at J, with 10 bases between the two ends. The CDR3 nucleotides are TGCGCCAGCAGCCAAACACAGCTCATGAACACTGAAGCTTTCTTT. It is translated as CASSQTQLMNTEAFF.

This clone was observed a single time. The CDR3 DNA reads TGCAGCGTTGAGGCGGGGGTCCTAAGCTCCTACAATGAGCAGTTCTTC. It translates to CSVEAGVLSSYNEQFF. V and J are TRBV29-1 and TRBJ2-1; 7 bases agree with TRBD2. This CDR3 has 16 amino acids. Trimming removed 3 bases from V and 0 bases from J; junction bases left unmatched: 8. CDR1 is SQVTM and CDR2 is ANQGSEA in the germline V gene.

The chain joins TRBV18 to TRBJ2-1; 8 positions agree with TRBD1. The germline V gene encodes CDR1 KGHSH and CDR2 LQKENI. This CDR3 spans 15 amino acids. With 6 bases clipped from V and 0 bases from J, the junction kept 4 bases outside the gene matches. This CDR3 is CASSPTGGSYNEQFF. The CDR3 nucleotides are TGTGCCAGCTCGCCAACAGGGGGCTCCTACAATGAGCAGTTCTTC.

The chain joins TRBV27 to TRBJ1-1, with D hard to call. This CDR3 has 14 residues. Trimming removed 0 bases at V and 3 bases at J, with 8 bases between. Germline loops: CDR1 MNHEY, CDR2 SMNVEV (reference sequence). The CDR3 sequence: CASSLSSSHTEAFF. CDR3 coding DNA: TGTGCCAGCAGTTTATCGAGCTCTCACACTGAAGCTTTCTTT.